The 29 T cell receptor beta chains below all came from one sample that was sequenced in a study of blood T cells in healthy people across ages. The use of a sample-barcoded 5' primer and a J-beta primer mix characterized a second PCR of about 7 to 12 cycles. TCRdb re-analysed the 5' RACE reads in MiXCR, keeping a single row per CDR3 protein. This sample has about 1 million distinct CDR3 sequences, with 40% to 45% found just once. The sample consisted of blood. The receptors were gathered from a woman aged 60-75 years in good health.

This clonotype was found a few times. This chain joins TRBV29-1 and TRBJ2-1; a possible D gene is TRBD1 (5 bases). Germline V gene lookup returns CDR1 SQVTM and CDR2 ANQGSEA. V was shortened by 7 bases and J by 5 bases, with 15 bases between the two germline ends. The CDR3 loop spans 13 amino acids. This CDR3 is CSAPGMANNEQFF. The CDR3 bases are TGCAGCGCCCCAGGGATGGCAAACAATGAGCAGTTCTTC.

The V gene is TRBV4-1, the J gene TRBJ2-7; TRBD1 matches at 9 bases. The CDR3 covers 17 residues. Germline V gene sequence: CDR1 MGHRA, CDR2 YSYEKL. The V segment lost 3 bases and the J segment 4 bases; nucleotides outside the gene matches: 13. The CDR3 is CASSQGSRGQGVYEQYF. The CDR3 nucleotides are TGCGCCAGCAGCCAGGGGTCTAGGGGACAGGGTGTATACGAGCAGTACTTC.

This rearrangement joins TRBV25-1 to TRBJ1-1; 7 nucleotides agree with TRBD1. CDR1 and CDR2 (germline): MGHDK, SYGVNS. The junction had 13 bases not matched to a gene; V was cut back by 2 bases and J by 1 base. The CDR3 has 18 residues. DNA for the CDR3: TGTGCCAGCAGTGAAGCGCGGGGCAGGGGGATTTGGAACACTGAAGCTTTCTTT. Translated, it gives CASSEARGRGIWNTEAFF.

V and J are TRBV15 and TRBJ2-5; D may be TRBD1 or TRBD2 (5 bases each). TRBJ2-1 explains the end of the DNA better; the J call may be wrong. The CDR3 runs to 13 residues. The germline V gene has CDR1 LNHNV and CDR2 YYDKDF (reference sequence). CDR3 nucleotides: TGTGCCACCAGCAGAGGATTCAGGGAGACCCAGTTCTTC. Protein product: CATSRGFRETQFF.

In its sample, this clonotype was seen a few times. This chain connects TRBV5-1 to TRBJ2-7, with 12 bases matching TRBD1. CDR1 and CDR2 from the germline V gene are SGHRS and YFSETQ. With V trimmed by 3 bases and J by 7 bases, 5 bases remained unmatched. The CDR3 covers 14 residues. The CDR3 region is CASSYRDRGLEQYF. Written as DNA, the CDR3 is TGCGCCAGCAGCTACCGGGACAGGGGGCTTGAGCAGTACTTC.

This clonotype has only a few counts. This chain connects TRBV5-1 to TRBJ2-1; a weak D match, TRBD2 (6 bases). The CDR3 contains 17 residues. Germline V gene lookup returns CDR1 SGHRS and CDR2 YFSETQ. V lost 3 bases and J 0 bases, leaving 16 bases between the germline ends. The CDR3 sequence: CASSSKGGGASYNEQFF. As DNA, the CDR3 is TGCGCCAGCAGCTCCAAAGGCGGCGGGGCCTCCTACAATGAGCAGTTCTTC.

The sample holds a few counts of this clonotype. The V call is TRBV15, the J call TRBJ2-1, with 13 bases identical to TRBD2. The germline CDR1 and CDR2 sequences are LNHNV and YYDKDF (reference sequence). V trimming: 1 base; J trimming: 1 base; junction bases outside the gene matches: 4. CDR3 length: 18 residues. The CDR3 loop reads CATSRAGLAGVSYNEQFF. CDR3 DNA sequence: TGTGCCACCAGCAGAGCCGGACTAGCGGGAGTGTCCTACAATGAGCAGTTCTTC.

The gene calls are TRBV5-1 and TRBJ1-5; no firm D call. V was cut by 0 bases and J by 3 bases, with 10 bases left in between. This CDR3 has 15 amino acids. Per the germline V gene, CDR1 is SGHRS and CDR2 is YFSETQ. The CDR3 region has the DNA TGCGCCAGCAGCTTGGAATCGAGCTCCAATCAGCCCCAGCATTTT. Protein: CASSLESSSNQPQHF.

The V call is TRBV2, the J call TRBJ1-2; TRBD1 aligns across 9 bases. V shed 0 bases and J 6 bases; nucleotides not matched to a gene: 8. CDR1 and CDR2 from the germline V gene are SNHLY and FYNNEI. The CDR3 is made up of 16 amino acids. The CDR3 here is CASSEAPRTGVDGYTF. The CDR3 DNA is TGTGCCAGCAGTGAAGCCCCCCGGACAGGGGTGGATGGCTACACCTTC.

V usage is TRBV2 and J usage is TRBJ2-5; 14 nucleotides agree with TRBD2. The length of the CDR3 is 16 residues. The germline V gene encodes CDR1 SNHLY and CDR2 FYNNEI. V lost 1 base, J lost 4 bases, and 2 bases stayed unmatched. CDR3 DNA sequence: TGTGCCAGCAGTGAAGGGGGACTAGCGGGAGTAGAGACCCAGTACTTC. Protein product: CASSEGGLAGVETQYF.

The rearrangement links TRBV20-1 to TRBJ2-1; 11 bases are shared with TRBD2. Germline V gene sequence: CDR1 DFQATT, CDR2 SNEGSKA (reference sequence). This CDR3 has 16 amino acids. The ends lost 2 bases at V and 4 bases at J; junction bases unmatched: 7. CDR3 in DNA: TGCAGTGCTAGACTAGCGGGGGGCCGCCGGTACAATGAGCAGTTCTTC. It specifies CSARLAGGRRYNEQFF.

The CDR3 nucleotides read TGCAGTGCTAGAGAGGGTGGGAAAGCCAAAAACATTCAGTACTTC. Its protein product is CSAREGGKAKNIQYF. This rearrangement joins TRBV20-1 to TRBJ2-4; no clear D gene. The CDR3 spans 15 residues. Germline lookup yields CDR1 DFQATT and CDR2 SNEGSKA (reference sequence). V lost 0 bases and J lost 0, with 9 bases in between.

In this sample, this clonotype turned up a few times. V and J are TRBV5-1 and TRBJ2-7, with TRBD1 matching 7 bases. V shed 5 bases and J 4 bases; nucleotides not matched to a gene: 3. The CDR3 is 12 residues long. Germline V lookup: CDR1 SGHRS, CDR2 YFSETQ. This chain's CDR3 is CASRDRPYEQYF. In nucleotides, the CDR3 is TGCGCCAGCAGGGACAGGCCTTACGAGCAGTACTTC.

The chain is built from TRBV5-1 and TRBJ2-1; 9 nucleotides agree with TRBD2. The germline V gene has CDR1 SGHRS and CDR2 YFSETQ. With 0 bases clipped from V and 5 bases from J, the junction kept 6 bases outside the gene matches. The CDR3 runs 16 residues. The chain's CDR3 is CASSLADAGGNNEQFF. The CDR3 bases are TGCGCCAGCAGCTTGGCCGACGCGGGAGGGAACAATGAGCAGTTCTTC. Full variable domain (missing parts from reference TRBV5-1 and TRBJ2-1): KAGVTQTPRYLIKTRGQQVTLSCSPISGHRSVSWYQQTPGQGLQFLFEYFSETQRNKGNFPGRFSGRQFSNSRSEMNVSTLELGDSALYLCASSLADAGGNNEQFFGPGTRLTVL.

The CDR3 sequence: CGGLQGDEQYF. The CDR3, as DNA: TGCGGCGGCCTACAGGGGGACGAGCAGTACTTC. The chain recombines TRBV29-1 with TRBJ2-1; 8 nucleotides line up with TRBD1. With the DNA end fitting TRBJ2-7 better, the J assignment may be wrong. CDR1 SQVTM and CDR2 ANQGSEA come from the germline V gene. The CDR3 runs 11 residues.

The chain is built from TRBV29-1 and TRBJ1-1, with a possible D match to TRBD1 (6 bases). Germline V gene sequence: CDR1 SQVTM, CDR2 ANQGSEA. CDR3 length equals 14 residues. Trimming removed 4 bases from V and 0 bases from J, with 12 bases in between. In DNA, the CDR3 is TGCAGCGTTGTCCGGGACATGATGAACACTGAAGCTTTCTTT. Translated: CSVVRDMMNTEAFF.

The gene calls are TRBV12-3 or TRBV12-4 and TRBJ2-7; D call uncertain. The CDR3 has 14 residues. The V end was cut by 4 bases, the J end by 7 bases, with 17 bases between. The CDR3 loop reads CASSSAAHYNEQYF. The DNA of the CDR3 is TGTGCCAGCAGTTCGGCAGCCCACTACAATGAGCAGTACTTC.

This rearrangement joins TRBV6-1 to TRBJ2-3; D is undetermined. The ends were cut back, 7 bases at V and 3 bases at J, with 5 bases in the middle. This CDR3 spans 11 amino acids. Germline V gene data show CDR1 as MNHNS and CDR2 as SASEGT. The CDR3: CASMETDTQYF. Here the CDR3 DNA reads TGTGCCAGCATGGAAACAGATACGCAGTATTTT.

The chain is built from TRBV5-4 and TRBJ1-2; the D gene is possibly TRBD1 (5 bases). CDR1 SGHNT and CDR2 YYREEE come from the germline V gene (reference sequence). The CDR3 covers 14 residues. V shed 1 base and J shed 4 bases, with 11 bases lying between them. CDR3 residues: CASSLTGGSYGYTF. CDR3 DNA sequence: TGTGCCAGCAGCTTGACGGGGGGAAGCTATGGCTACACCTTC.

The table lists this clonotype with a few counts. The rearrangement uses TRBV12-3 or TRBV12-4 and TRBJ2-3; the D call may be TRBD1 or TRBD2 (5 bases each). The CDR3 runs 13 residues. V lost 9 bases and J lost 4, with 14 bases in between. The CDR3 reads CASSIRGADTQYF. CDR3 DNA sequence: TGTGCCAGTAGTATTCGAGGGGCAGATACGCAGTATTTT.

The chain couples TRBV7-9 to TRBJ2-1; 14 positions agree with TRBD2. CDR3 length equals 16 residues. The germline V gene encodes CDR1 SEHNR and CDR2 FQNEAQ (reference sequence). The V and J ends lost 5 bases and 7 bases, in that order; junction bases with no gene match: 7. CDR3 DNA sequence: TGTGCCAGCAGCCCAAAGACTAGCGGGAGGGAGAATGAGCAGTTCTTC. This encodes CASSPKTSGRENEQFF.

This clonotype was counted between two and nine times. V and J are TRBV27 and TRBJ2-5, with D perhaps given as TRBD1 or TRBD2 (5 bases each). Germline values: CDR1 MNHEY, CDR2 SMNVEV (reference sequence). V shed 5 bases and J shed 3 bases, with 13 bases lying between them. This CDR3 has 14 residues. The CDR3 DNA sequence: TGTGCCAGCAGTATGGTGGGACCAGAAGAGACCCAGTACTTC. This translates into CASSMVGPEETQYF.

This chain connects TRBV7-9 to TRBJ2-2, with D possibly matching TRBD1 (5 bases). This CDR3 has 15 residues. The germline V gene encodes CDR1 SEHNR and CDR2 FQNEAQ (reference sequence). Trimming removed 3 bases at V and 5 bases at J, with 13 bases between. The CDR3 coding sequence is TGTGCCAGCAGCTTTACCAGGGAAGGGACCGGGGAGCTGTTTTTT. It is translated as CASSFTREGTGELFF. Using reference TRBV7-9 and TRBJ2-2 for the parts outside the CDR3, the full variable domain is DTGVSQNPRHKITKRGQNVTFRCDPISEHNRLYWYRQTLGQGPEFLTYFQNEAQLEKSRLLSDRFSAERPKGSFSTLEIQRTEQGDSAMYLCASSFTREGTGELFFGEGSRLTVL.

The chain joins TRBV12-3 or TRBV12-4 to TRBJ2-3, with D tentatively TRBD2 (6 bases). CDR3 length: 16 amino acids. CDR3 protein: CGAEGYNRELEDTQYF. The CDR3 DNA reads as TGTGGGGCGGAGGGCTACAACCGGGAGCTAGAAGATACGCAGTATTTT.

This clonotype was counted at least ten times. This rearrangement joins TRBV24-1 to TRBJ1-2, with 11 bases matching TRBD1. With 1 base clipped from V and 7 bases from J, the junction kept 4 bases outside the gene matches. Germline CDR1 and CDR2: KGHDR and SFDVKD. This CDR3 comprises 15 residues. CDR3 in amino acids: CATSDFGTGGSGYTF. Here the CDR3 DNA reads TGTGCCACCAGTGATTTCGGGACAGGGGGAAGTGGCTACACCTTC.

This clonotype was detected once. Germline and junction disagree at one end, which may indicate a read error. J is TRBJ1-1 and V is TRBV20-1, with TRBD1 matching over 7 bases. The germline V gene has CDR1 DFQATT and CDR2 SNEGSKA (reference sequence). The CDR3 has 14 amino acids. The CDR3 here is CSARAGTENTEAFF. For the CDR3, the DNA is TGCAGTGCGAGAGCCGGGACAGAGAACACTGAAGCTTTCTTT.

This chain links TRBV20-1 with TRBJ2-4; 8 bases agree with TRBD1. The J call may be wrong; the DNA end is better matched by TRBJ2-7. Germline-derived CDR1 and CDR2 are DFQATT and SNEGSKA (reference sequence). The CDR3 is made up of 13 amino acids. In nucleotides, the CDR3 is TGCAGTGCTAAGCAGGGGGCTCGGGACGAGCAGTACTTC. Translation gives CSAKQGARDEQYF.

This clonotype was recorded a few times. The CDR3 sequence is CASSLADNYNEQFF. The CDR3 DNA reads TGTGCCAGCAGTCTAGCGGACAACTACAATGAGCAGTTCTTC. This sequence joins TRBV7-3 and TRBJ2-1, with TRBD2 matching over 7 bases. CDR3 size: 14 residues. Germline V lookup: CDR1 SGHTA, CDR2 FQGTGA. V shed 6 bases and J 3 bases; nucleotides not matched to a gene: 5.

This clonotype was seen a single time. The chain couples TRBV24-1 to TRBJ2-1; 10 nucleotides align to TRBD2. The germline V gene encodes CDR1 KGHDR and CDR2 SFDVKD. The CDR3 contains 16 residues. Trimming cost V 0 bases and J 7 bases; bases outside gene matches: 5. CDR3 sequence reads: CATSDLASGSFNEQFF. In nucleotides, the CDR3 is TGTGCCACCAGTGATTTGGCTAGCGGGAGTTTTAATGAGCAGTTCTTC.